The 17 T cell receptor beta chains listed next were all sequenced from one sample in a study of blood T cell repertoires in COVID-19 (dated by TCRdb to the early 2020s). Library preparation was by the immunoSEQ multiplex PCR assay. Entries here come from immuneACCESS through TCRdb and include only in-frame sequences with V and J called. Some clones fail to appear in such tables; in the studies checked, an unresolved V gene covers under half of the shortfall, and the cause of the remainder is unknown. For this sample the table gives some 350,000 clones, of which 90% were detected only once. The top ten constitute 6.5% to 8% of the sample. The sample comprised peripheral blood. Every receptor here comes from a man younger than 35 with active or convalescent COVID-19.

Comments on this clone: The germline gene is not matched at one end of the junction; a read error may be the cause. The CDR3 region is CASSLERRVGGANVLTF. CDR3 coding DNA: TGTGCCAGCAGCTTAGAGCGCAGGGTGGGTGGGGCCAACGTGCTGACTTTC. The chain combines TRBV11-2 with TRBJ2-6, with D maybe TRBD1 (5 bases). This CDR3 region has 17 residues. Germline CDR1 and CDR2: SGHAT and FQNNGV.

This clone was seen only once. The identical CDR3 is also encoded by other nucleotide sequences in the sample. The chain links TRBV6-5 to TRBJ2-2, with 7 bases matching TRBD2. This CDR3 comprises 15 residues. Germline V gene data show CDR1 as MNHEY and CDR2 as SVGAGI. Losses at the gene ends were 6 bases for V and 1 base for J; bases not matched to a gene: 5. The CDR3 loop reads CASRLGTKNTGELFF. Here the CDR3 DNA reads TGTGCCAGCAGACTCGGGACTAAGAACACCGGGGAGCTGTTTTTT.

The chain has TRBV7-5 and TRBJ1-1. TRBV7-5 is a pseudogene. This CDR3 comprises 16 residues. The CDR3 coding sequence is TGTGCCAGAAGCCCCCTCTCGGGGGGGATGAACACTGAAGCTTTCTTT. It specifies CARSPLSGGMNTEAFF.

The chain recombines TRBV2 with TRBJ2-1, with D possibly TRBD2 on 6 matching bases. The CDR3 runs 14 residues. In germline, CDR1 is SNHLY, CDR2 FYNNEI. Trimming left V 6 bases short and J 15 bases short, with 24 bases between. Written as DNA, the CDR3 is TGTGCCAGCAGCGATTACGGTGGAGCCCCAGCGGGGTTCTTC. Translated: CASSDYGGAPAGFF.

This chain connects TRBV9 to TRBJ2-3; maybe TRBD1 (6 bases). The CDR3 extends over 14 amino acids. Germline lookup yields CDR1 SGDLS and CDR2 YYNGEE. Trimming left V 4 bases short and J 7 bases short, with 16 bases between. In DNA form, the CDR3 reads TGTGCCAGCAGCCGTTACCGGGACACGAATACGCAGTATTTT. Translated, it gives CASSRYRDTNTQYF. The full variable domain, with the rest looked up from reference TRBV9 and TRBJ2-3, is DSGVTQTPKHLITATGQRVTLRCSPRSGDLSVYWYQQSLDQGLQFLIQYYNGEERAKGNILERFSAQQFPDLHSELNLSSLELGDSALYFCASSRYRDTNTQYFGPGTRLTVL.

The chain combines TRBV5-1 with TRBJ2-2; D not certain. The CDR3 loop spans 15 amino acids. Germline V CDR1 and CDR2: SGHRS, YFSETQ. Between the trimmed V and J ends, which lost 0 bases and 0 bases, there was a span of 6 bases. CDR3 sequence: CASSLGHANTGELFF. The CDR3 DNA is TGCGCCAGCAGCTTGGGACACGCGAACACCGGGGAGCTGTTTTTT.

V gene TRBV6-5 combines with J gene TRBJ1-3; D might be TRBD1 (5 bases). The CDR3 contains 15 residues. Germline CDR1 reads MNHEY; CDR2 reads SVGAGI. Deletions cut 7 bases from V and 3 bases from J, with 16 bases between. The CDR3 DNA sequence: TGTGCCAGCATGGGGATTAGGGGCGATGGAAACACCATATATTTT. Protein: CASMGIRGDGNTIYF.

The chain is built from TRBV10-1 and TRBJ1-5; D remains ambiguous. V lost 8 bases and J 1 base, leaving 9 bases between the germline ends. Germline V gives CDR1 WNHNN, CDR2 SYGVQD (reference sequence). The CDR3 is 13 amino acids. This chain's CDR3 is CASECGSNQPQHF. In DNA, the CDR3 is TGCGCCAGCGAATGCGGGAGCAATCAGCCCCAGCATTTT.

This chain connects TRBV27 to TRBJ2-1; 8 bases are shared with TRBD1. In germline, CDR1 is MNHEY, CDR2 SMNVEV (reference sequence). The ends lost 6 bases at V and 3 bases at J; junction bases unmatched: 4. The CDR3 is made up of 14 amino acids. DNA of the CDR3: TGTGCCAGCAGCAGGGACAGGTACTACAATGAGCAGTTCTTC. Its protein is CASSRDRYYNEQFF.

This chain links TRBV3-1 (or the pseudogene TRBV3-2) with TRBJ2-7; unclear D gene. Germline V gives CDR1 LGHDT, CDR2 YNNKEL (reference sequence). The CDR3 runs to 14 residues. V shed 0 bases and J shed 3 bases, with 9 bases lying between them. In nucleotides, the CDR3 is TGTGCCAGCAGCCAAGATCCAGGAAACTACGAGCAGTACTTC. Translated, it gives CASSQDPGNYEQYF.

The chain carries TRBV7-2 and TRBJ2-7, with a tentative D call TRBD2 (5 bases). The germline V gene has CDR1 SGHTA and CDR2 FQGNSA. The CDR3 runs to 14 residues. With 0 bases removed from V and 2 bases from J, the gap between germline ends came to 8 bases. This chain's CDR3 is CASSLAGDTYEQYF. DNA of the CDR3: TGTGCCAGCAGCTTAGCCGGGGATACCTACGAGCAGTACTTC.

For the CDR3, the DNA is TGCGCCAGCAGCCCGACAGGGATACCCTACGAGCAGTACTTC. Residues: CASSPTGIPYEQYF. V usage is TRBV5-1 and J usage is TRBJ2-7; 7 bases agree with TRBD1. After removal of 4 bases from V and 2 bases from J, the junction contained 6 bases not matched to a gene. The CDR3 has 14 amino acids. Germline CDR1 reads SGHRS; CDR2 reads YFSETQ.

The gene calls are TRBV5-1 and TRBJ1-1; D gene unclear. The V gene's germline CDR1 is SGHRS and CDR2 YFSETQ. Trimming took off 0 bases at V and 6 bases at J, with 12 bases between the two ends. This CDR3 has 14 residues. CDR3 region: CASSLGAIPAEAFF. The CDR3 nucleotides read TGCGCCAGCAGCTTGGGGGCTATCCCTGCTGAAGCTTTCTTT.

The CDR3 DNA sequence: TGTGCCAGCAGCGGACTGGGTTTTAATTCACCCCTCCACTTT. It is translated as CASSGLGFNSPLHF. The chain is built from TRBV9 and TRBJ1-6; D is undetermined. V lost 3 bases, J lost 6 bases, and 10 bases lay in between. From germline, CDR1 is SGDLS and CDR2 YYNGEE. There are 14 residues in the CDR3.

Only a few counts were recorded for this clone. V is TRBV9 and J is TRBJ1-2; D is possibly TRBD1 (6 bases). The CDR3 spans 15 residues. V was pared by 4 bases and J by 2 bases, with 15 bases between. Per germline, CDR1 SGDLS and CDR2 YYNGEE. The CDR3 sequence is CASSPPGRGNYGYTF. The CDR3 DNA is TGTGCCAGCAGCCCACCTGGCAGGGGAAACTATGGCTACACCTTC.

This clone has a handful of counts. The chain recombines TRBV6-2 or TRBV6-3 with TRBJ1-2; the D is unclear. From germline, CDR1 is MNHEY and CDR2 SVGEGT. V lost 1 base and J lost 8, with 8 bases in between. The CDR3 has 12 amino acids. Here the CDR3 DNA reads TGTGCCAGCAGTTACTTAGGAGGCGGCTACACCTTC. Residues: CASSYLGGGYTF.

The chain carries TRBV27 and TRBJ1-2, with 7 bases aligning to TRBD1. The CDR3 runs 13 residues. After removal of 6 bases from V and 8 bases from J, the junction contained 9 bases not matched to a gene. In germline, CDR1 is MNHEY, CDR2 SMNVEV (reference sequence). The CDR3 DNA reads TGTGCCAGCAGGAGGGACAGCCATGGCGGCTACACCTTC. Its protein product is CASRRDSHGGYTF.